A selection of T cell receptor beta chains follows, all from one sample in a study of cytomegalovirus exposure and HLA in healthy donors. The table came from immunoSEQ multiplex PCR; TCRdb's copy has only in-frame clones and leaves some out. The profile covers more than 80,000 clones, with just over 70% appearing a single time and 0.79% taken by the ten largest. The material sequenced was PBMCs. These receptors all stem from a boy younger than 18 in good health and CMV-seronegative. CDR3s include the opening cysteine and the closing phenylalanine or tryptophan. The order of the fields is clone size, V gene, D gene, J gene, CDR3 protein, CDR3 DNA. The D gene is left open where the match is weak. A row's size may be missing; if present it is once, few, many or a size class.

.	TRBV30	.	TRBJ1-5	CAWSQDRPNSNQPQHF	TGTGCCTGGAGCCAAGACAGGCCTAATAGCAATCAGCCCCAGCATTTT
.	TRBV4-3	.	TRBJ2-3	CASSQAGSVSTDTQYF	TGCGCCAGCAGCCAAGCAGGGTCGGTAAGCACAGATACGCAGTATTTT
few	TRBV10-3	TRBD2	TRBJ2-3	CAISAGGKADTQYF	TGTGCCATCAGTGCGGGGGGGAAAGCAGATACGCAGTATTTT
.	TRBV11-2	TRBD1	TRBJ2-3	CASSLGATGGGTDTQYF	TGTGCCAGCAGCTTAGGGGCGACAGGGGGAGGCACAGATACGCAGTATTTT
.	TRBV7-9	.	TRBJ2-3	CASSPRGGGLADTQYF	TGTGCCAGCAGCCCCCGAGGGGGGGGGCTGGCAGATACGCAGTATTTT
.	TRBV28	TRBD1	TRBJ1-1	CASSHPGQGFTEAFF	TGTGCCAGCAGCCACCCGGGACAGGGGTTTACTGAAGCTTTCTTT
.	TRBV7-2	.	TRBJ2-2	CASSLAGLTTGELFF	TGTGCCAGCAGCTTAGCAGGACTAACCACCGGGGAGCTGTTTTTT
.	TRBV5-1	.	TRBJ2-2	CASSLGTVNTGELFF	TGCGCCAGCAGCTTGGGGACAGTGAACACCGGGGAGCTGTTTTTT
.	TRBV6-1	TRBD1	TRBJ1-6	CASTIGQGKDSPLHF	TGTGCCAGCACAATCGGACAGGGGAAGGATTCACCCCTCCACTTT
.	TRBV7-9	.	TRBJ2-3	CASSSGAGASTDTQYF	TGTGCCAGCAGCTCGGGTGCAGGGGCTAGCACAGATACGCAGTATTTT
.	TRBV28	TRBD2	TRBJ2-3	CASRLAGGSTDTQYF	TGTGCCAGCAGATTAGCGGGGGGGAGCACAGATACGCAGTATTTT
.	TRBV10-1	.	TRBJ2-7	CASSEGGHEQYF	TGCGCCAGCAGTGAGGGGGGCCACGAGCAGTACTTC
.	TRBV14	TRBD1	TRBJ1-1	CASSPWTGGDHTEAFF	TGTGCCAGCAGCCCATGGACAGGGGGCGATCACACTGAAGCTTTCTTT
.	TRBV2	.	TRBJ1-1	CASSYTGAEAFF	TGTGCCAGCAGTTATACAGGCGCTGAAGCTTTCTTT
.	TRBV11-2	.	TRBJ2-2	CASWMDSTPGELFF	TGTGCCAGCTGGATGGACAGCACTCCGGGGGAGCTGTTTTTT
few	TRBV27	TRBD1	TRBJ2-7	CASSLSQGWYEQYF	TGTGCCAGCAGTTTATCACAGGGGTGGTACGAGCAGTACTTC
.	TRBV4-3	TRBD1	TRBJ2-5	CASSQPMDREETQYF	TGCGCCAGCAGCCAACCGATGGACAGGGAAGAGACCCAGTACTTC
.	TRBV10-3	TRBD2	TRBJ2-1	CAISTSGLQYNEQFF	TGTGCCATATCCACTAGCGGGCTGCAATACAATGAGCAGTTCTTC
.	TRBV7-9	TRBD1	TRBJ1-2	CASSPQPRQGVNYGYTF	TGTGCCAGCAGCCCCCAACCCAGACAGGGGGTAAACTATGGCTACACCTTC
.	TRBV13	TRBD1	TRBJ1-6	CASSSQGWGGSPLHF	TGTGCCAGCAGCTCACAGGGGTGGGGCGGTTCACCCCTCCACTTT
.	TRBV11-2	.	TRBJ1-1	CASSLAMSTEAFF	TGTGCCAGCAGCTTAGCGATGAGCACTGAAGCTTTCTTT
.	TRBV28	.	TRBJ1-6	CASRDSSGNSYNSPLHF	TGTGCCAGCAGGGACAGTTCGGGGAACTCCTATAATTCACCCCTCCACTTT
.	TRBV6-5	TRBD1	TRBJ1-5	CASRQGSFQPQHF	TGTGCCAGCCGACAGGGATCTTTTCAGCCCCAGCATTTT
.	TRBV2	.	TRBJ2-5	CASSAHQGQIETQYF	TGTGCCAGCAGCGCCCATCAGGGCCAAATTGAGACCCAGTACTTC
.	TRBV2	TRBD1	TRBJ2-2	CASSESRGRGTGELFF	TGTGCCAGCAGTGAGAGCAGGGGGCGGGGTACCGGGGAGCTGTTTTTT
.	TRBV28	.	TRBJ2-7	CASSSPGVSGYEQYF	TGTGCCAGCAGTTCGCCTGGGGTAAGCGGATACGAGCAGTACTTC
.	TRBV5-4	TRBD1	TRBJ2-1	CASSPPDRANEQFF	TGTGCCAGCAGCCCGCCGGACAGGGCCAATGAGCAGTTCTTC
.	TRBV11-2	.	TRBJ1-4	CASSWALFGEKLFF	TGTGCCAGCAGCTGGGCGCTATTTGGTGAAAAACTGTTTTTT
.	TRBV18	TRBD1	TRBJ1-1	CASSPRTGTDLEAFF	TGTGCCAGCTCACCCCGGACAGGAACAGATCTTGAAGCTTTCTTT
few	TRBV19	.	TRBJ1-5	CASSLLDSRNQPQHF	TGTGCCAGTAGTCTATTGGACAGTCGCAATCAGCCCCAGCATTTT
.	TRBV13	.	TRBJ1-2	CASSWGTGESYGYTF	TGTGCCAGCAGCTGGGGGACGGGGGAATCCTATGGCTACACCTTC
.	TRBV5-6	TRBD1	TRBJ2-7	CASSDPPGQGYYEQYF	TGTGCCAGCAGCGACCCACCGGGACAGGGATACTACGAGCAGTACTTC
.	TRBV27	.	TRBJ1-3	CASSLGWGPSGNTIYF	TGTGCCAGCAGTCTGGGTTGGGGGCCCTCTGGAAACACCATATATTTT
.	TRBV5-1	TRBD1	TRBJ1-1	CASKEPGQKEAFF	TGCGCCAGCAAAGAACCGGGACAGAAAGAAGCTTTCTTT
.	TRBV7-9	TRBD2	TRBJ2-7	CASSPSGKAYEQYF	TGTGCCAGCAGCCCTAGCGGGAAGGCCTACGAGCAGTACTTC
few	TRBV5-1	TRBD2	TRBJ2-2	CASSRTSGPTGELFF	TGCGCCAGCAGCAGGACTAGCGGGCCCACCGGGGAGCTGTTTTTT
.	TRBV28	.	TRBJ2-3	CASSSRSLTDTQYF	TGTGCCAGCAGTTCCCGGTCCCTCACAGATACGCAGTATTTT
.	TRBV6-4	TRBD2	TRBJ2-5	CASSRSTGGSETQYF	TGTGCCAGCAGTCGATCGACGGGGGGGTCGGAGACCCAGTACTTC
.	TRBV30	TRBD1	TRBJ1-6	CAWTSGTDNSPLHF	TGTGCCTGGACGAGTGGGACAGATAATTCACCCCTCCACTTT
.	TRBV6-1	TRBD1	TRBJ2-3	CASYWTGAGDTQYF	TGTGCCAGCTACTGGACAGGGGCAGGGGATACGCAGTATTTT
.	TRBV6-5	.	TRBJ1-2	CASRQTTEGGYTF	TGTGCCAGCAGACAGACCACGGAGGGGGGCTACACCTTC
.	TRBV4-3	.	TRBJ2-7	CASSQYRGYEQYF	TGCGCCAGCAGCCAATATAGGGGATACGAGCAGTACTTC
.	TRBV10-3	.	TRBJ1-5	CAARADSNQPQHF	TGTGCCGCACGAGCGGATTCCAATCAGCCCCAGCATTTT
once	TRBV5-6	TRBD1	TRBJ2-7	CASSSWDRHSYEQYF	TGTGCCAGCAGCTCCTGGGACAGGCATTCCTACGAGCAGTACTTC
few	TRBV19	TRBD1	TRBJ2-3	CASSPRTGGASDTQYF	TGTGCCAGTAGTCCTCGGACAGGGGGCGCATCAGATACGCAGTATTTT
.	TRBV30	.	TRBJ2-7	CAWSLRRGEQYF	TGTGCCTGGAGTCTCAGACGGGGCGAGCAGTACTTC
.	TRBV5-1	.	TRBJ1-1	CASTRGRGDTEAFF	TGCGCCAGCACTCGGGGGAGAGGGGACACTGAAGCTTTCTTT
.	TRBV28	TRBD1	TRBJ2-7	CASSRLGQGYEQYF	TGTGCCAGCAGTCGACTGGGACAGGGCTACGAGCAGTACTTC
.	TRBV6-5	.	TRBJ1-4	CASSYTQVNEKLFF	TGTGCCAGCAGTTACACACAGGTTAATGAAAAACTGTTTTTT